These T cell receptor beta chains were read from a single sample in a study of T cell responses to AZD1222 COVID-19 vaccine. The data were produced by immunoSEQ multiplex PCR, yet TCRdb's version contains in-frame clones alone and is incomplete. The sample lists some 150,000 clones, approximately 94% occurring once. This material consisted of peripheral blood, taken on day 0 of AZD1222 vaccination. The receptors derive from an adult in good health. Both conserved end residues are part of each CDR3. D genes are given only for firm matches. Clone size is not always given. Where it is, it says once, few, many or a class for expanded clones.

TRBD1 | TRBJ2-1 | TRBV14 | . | TGTGCCAGCAGCCTGACAGGGACCCCAAGGGGTGAGCAGTTCTTC | CASSLTGTPRGEQFF
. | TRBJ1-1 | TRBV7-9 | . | TGTGCCAGCAGCCTGGGGTCGAACACTGAAGCTTTCTTT | CASSLGSNTEAFF
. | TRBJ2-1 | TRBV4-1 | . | TGCGCCAGCAGCCAACACATTAATGAGCAGTTCTTC | CASSQHINEQFF
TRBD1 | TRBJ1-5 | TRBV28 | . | TGTGCCAGCAGTCTCGGACAGGGCACTTTTCAGCCCCAGCATTTT | CASSLGQGTFQPQHF
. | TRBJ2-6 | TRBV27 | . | TGTGCCAGCAAGGTGTACCCTTCTGGGGCCAACGTCCTGACTTTC | CASKVYPSGANVLTF
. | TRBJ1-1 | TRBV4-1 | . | TGCGCCAGCAGCCAAGACCTTACAAGGGTGGGCACTGAAGCTTTCTTT | CASSQDLTRVGTEAFF
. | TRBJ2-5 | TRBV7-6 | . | TGTGCCAGCAGCTTGATAGCCCAAGAGACCCAGTACTTC | CASSLIAQETQYF
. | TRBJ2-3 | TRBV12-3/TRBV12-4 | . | TGTGCCAGCAGCCCCATAATAGATACGCAGTATTTT | CASSPIIDTQYF
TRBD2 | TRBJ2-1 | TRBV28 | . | TGTGCCAGCAGTGCTAGACTAGCGGGGGTCCTCAATGAGCAGTTCTTC | CASSARLAGVLNEQFF
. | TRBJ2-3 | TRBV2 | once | TGTGCCAGCAGGGCTTACCCGAGCACAGATACGCAGTATTTT | CASRAYPSTDTQYF
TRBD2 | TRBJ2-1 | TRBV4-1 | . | TGCGCCAGCAGCCACTGGGGGGGAGGGTTATACAATGAGCAGTTCTTC | CASSHWGGGLYNEQFF
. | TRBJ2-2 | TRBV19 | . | TGTGCCAGTAGTAGGTTCAGGGGCCGCGTTAACACCGGGGAGCTGTTTTTT | CASSRFRGRVNTGELFF
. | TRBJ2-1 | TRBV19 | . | TGTGCCAGTAGTATAGGAGAGAGGGTTGAGCAGTTCTTC | CASSIGERVEQFF
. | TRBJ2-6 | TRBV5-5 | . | TGTGCCAGCAGCATCCTTAGCTCTGGGGCCAACGTCCTGACTTTC | CASSILSSGANVLTF
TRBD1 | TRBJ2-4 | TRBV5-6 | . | TGTGCCAGCAGCTCACCCCGACAGGGGGAGGGGGACATTCAGTACTTC | CASSSPRQGEGDIQYF
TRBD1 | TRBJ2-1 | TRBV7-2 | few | TGTGCCAGCAGCTACGGACAGGGGGCGCCTGAGCAGTTCTTC | CASSYGQGAPEQFF
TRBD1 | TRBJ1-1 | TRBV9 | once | TGTGCCAGCAGCGTCGACGACAGGGGCACTGAAGCTTTCTTT | CASSVDDRGTEAFF
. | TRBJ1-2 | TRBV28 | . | TGTGCCAGCAGTCCCTCCGCGGGGGCTTCGGGCTATGGCTACACCTTC | CASSPSAGASGYGYTF
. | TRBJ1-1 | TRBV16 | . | TGTGCCAGCAGCCCTAGAAGGAACACTGAAGCTTTCTTT | CASSPRRNTEAFF
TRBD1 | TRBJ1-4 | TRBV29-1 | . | TGCAGCGTTGGGACAGGCTGGGGTCATGAAAAACTGTTTTTT | CSVGTGWGHEKLFF
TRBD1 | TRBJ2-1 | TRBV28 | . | TGTGCCAGCAGTCTCGGGACAGGGTGGGACAATGAGCAGTTCTTC | CASSLGTGWDNEQFF
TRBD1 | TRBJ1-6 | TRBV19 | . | TGTGCCATCTCTCGACAGGGGGTTCTACTGACTAATAATTCACCCCTCCACTTT | CAISRQGVLLTNNSPLHF
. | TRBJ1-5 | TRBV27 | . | TGTGCCAGCAGTTTCTCAGGGTCTAGGCAGCCCCAGCATTTT | CASSFSGSRQPQHF
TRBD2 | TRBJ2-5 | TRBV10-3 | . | TGTGCCATCACAGCTAGCGGGAGGGTAGGAGAGACCCAGTACTTC | CAITASGRVGETQYF
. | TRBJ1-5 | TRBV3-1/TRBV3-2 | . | TGTGCCAGCAGCCCAACGCAGGGGTGGGGGCCCCAGCATTTT | CASSPTQGWGPQHF
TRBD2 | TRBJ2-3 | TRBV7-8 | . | TGTGCCAGCAGACATCCCTATGGAGAGCGGGAGGGCGGGGCAGATACGCAGTATTTT | CASRHPYGEREGGADTQYF
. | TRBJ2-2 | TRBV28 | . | TGTGCCAGCAGCCTATGGATAAGGGCAACAAACACCGGGGAGCTGTTTTTT | CASSLWIRATNTGELFF
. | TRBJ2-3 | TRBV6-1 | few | TGTGCCAGCAGTGAATACGAGGTCAGGGGTGCAGATACGCAGTATTTT | CASSEYEVRGADTQYF